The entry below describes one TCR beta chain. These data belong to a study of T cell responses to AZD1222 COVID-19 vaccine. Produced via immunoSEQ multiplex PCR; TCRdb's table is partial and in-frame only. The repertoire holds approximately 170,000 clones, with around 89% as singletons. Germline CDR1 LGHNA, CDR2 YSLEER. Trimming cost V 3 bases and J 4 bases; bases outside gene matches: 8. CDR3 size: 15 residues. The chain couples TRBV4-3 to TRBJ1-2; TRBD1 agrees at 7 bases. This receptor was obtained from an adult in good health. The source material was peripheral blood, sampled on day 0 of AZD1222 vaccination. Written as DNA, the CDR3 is TGCGCCAGCAGCCAGGGCTCAGGGGGAGGCTATGGCTACACCTTC. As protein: CASSQGSGGGYGYTF.